The TCR beta chain described here comes from a study of technical replicates of blood from several donors. TCRdb's table, derived via immunoSEQ multiplex PCR, lists solely in-frame clones and lacks some. The sample has approximately 70,000 clones; nearly 97% are singletons. Between the trimmed V and J ends, which lost 4 bases and 0 bases, there was a span of 15 bases. The CDR3 has 17 amino acids. The germline V gene has CDR1 SGHAT and CDR2 FQNNGV. The TCR sequence derives from a human donor in good health. This chain joins TRBV11-2 and TRBJ2-2, with a weak D call TRBD2 (5 bases). Sequences were obtained from T cells isolated from PBMCs. The CDR3 nucleotides are TGTGCCAGCAGCTCCCCAAGGACTGGCCCGAACACCGGGGAGCTGTTTTTT. Its translation is CASSSPRTGPNTGELFF.